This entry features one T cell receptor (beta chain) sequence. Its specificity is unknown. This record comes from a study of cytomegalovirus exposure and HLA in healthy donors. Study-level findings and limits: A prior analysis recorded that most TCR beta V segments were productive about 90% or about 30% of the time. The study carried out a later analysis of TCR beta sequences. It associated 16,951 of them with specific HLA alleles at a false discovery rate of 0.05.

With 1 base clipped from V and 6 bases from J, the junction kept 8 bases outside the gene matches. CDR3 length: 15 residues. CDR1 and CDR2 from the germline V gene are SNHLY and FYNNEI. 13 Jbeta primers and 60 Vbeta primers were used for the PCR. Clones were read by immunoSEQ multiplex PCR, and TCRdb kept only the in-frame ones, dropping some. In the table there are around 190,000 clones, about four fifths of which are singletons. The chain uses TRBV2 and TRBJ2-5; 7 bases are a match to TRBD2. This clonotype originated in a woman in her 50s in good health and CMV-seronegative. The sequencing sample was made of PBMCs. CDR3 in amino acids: CASSEGGAGLKTQYF. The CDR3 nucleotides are TGTGCCAGCAGTGAAGGGGGAGCGGGACTGAAGACCCAGTACTTC.